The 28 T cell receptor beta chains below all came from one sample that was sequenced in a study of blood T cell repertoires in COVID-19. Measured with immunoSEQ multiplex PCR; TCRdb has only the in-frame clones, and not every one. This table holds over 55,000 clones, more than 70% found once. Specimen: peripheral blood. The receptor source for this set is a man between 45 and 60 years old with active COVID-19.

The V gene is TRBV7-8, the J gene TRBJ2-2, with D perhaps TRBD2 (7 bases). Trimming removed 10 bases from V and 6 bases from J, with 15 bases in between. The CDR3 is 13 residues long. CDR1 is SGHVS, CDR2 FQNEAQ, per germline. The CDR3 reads CATRGGSAGELFF. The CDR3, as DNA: TGTGCCACCAGGGGAGGGTCCGCCGGGGAGCTGTTTTTT.

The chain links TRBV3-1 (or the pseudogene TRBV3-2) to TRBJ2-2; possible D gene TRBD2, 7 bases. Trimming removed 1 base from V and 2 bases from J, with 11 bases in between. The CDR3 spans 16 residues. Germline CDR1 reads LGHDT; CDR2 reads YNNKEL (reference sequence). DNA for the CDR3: TGTGCCAGCAGCCAAGCGGGGGGCTCTAACACCGGGGAGCTGTTTTTT. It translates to CASSQAGGSNTGELFF.

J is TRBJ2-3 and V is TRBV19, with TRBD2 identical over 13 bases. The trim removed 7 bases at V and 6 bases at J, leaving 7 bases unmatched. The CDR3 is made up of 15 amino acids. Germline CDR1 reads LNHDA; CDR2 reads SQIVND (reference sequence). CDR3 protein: CASTLSTSGRDTQYF. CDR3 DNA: TGTGCCAGTACCCTCTCGACTAGCGGGAGGGATACGCAGTATTTT.

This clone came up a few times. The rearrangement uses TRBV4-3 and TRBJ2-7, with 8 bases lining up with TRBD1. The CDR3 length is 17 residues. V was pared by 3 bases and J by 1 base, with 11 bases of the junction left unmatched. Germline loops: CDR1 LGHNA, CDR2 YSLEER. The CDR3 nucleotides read TGCGCCAGCAGCCAGAGTGGGCCCGGACAGGGATCCTACGAGCAGTACTTC. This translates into CASSQSGPGQGSYEQYF.

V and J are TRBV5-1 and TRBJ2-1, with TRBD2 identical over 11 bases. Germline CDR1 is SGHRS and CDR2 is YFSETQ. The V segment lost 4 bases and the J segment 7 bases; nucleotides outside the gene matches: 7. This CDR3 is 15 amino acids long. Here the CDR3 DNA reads TGCGCCAGCAGCAAACTAGCGGGGGAGGTTAATGAGCAGTTCTTC. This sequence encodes CASSKLAGEVNEQFF.

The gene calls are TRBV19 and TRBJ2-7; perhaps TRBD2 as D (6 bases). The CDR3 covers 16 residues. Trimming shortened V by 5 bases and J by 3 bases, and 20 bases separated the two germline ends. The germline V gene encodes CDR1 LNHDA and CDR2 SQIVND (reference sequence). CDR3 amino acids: CASSPLPTGGDYEQYF. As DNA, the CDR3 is TGTGCCAGTAGTCCCCTCCCTACCGGGGGAGACTACGAGCAGTACTTC.

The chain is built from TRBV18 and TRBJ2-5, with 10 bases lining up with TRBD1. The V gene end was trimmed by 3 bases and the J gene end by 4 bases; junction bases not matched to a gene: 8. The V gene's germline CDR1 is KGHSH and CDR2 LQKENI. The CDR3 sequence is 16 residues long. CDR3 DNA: TGTGCCAGCTCACCTTGGACAGGGGGACGTGGAGAGACCCAGTACTTC. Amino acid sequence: CASSPWTGGRGETQYF. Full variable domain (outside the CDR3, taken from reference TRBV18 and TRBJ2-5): NAGVMQNPRHLVRRRGQEARLRCSPMKGHSHVYWYRQLPEEGLKFMVYLQKENIIDESGMPKERFSAEFPKEGPSILRIQQVVRGDSAAYFCASSPWTGGRGETQYFGPGTRLLVL.

CDR3 coding DNA: TGTGCCAGCAGGGGGGGGGTGAATGAAAAACTGTTTTTT. Translated, it gives CASRGGVNEKLFF. The chain uses TRBV2 and TRBJ1-4; D possibly corresponds to TRBD1 (5 bases). The CDR3 runs to 13 residues. The germline gives CDR1 SNHLY, CDR2 FYNNEI. Trimming cost V 6 bases and J 5 bases, with 10 bases left between them.

The CDR3 coding sequence is TGTGCCAGCAGCCCGGGTCTAAGGTACGAGCAGTACTTC. Amino acid sequence: CASSPGLRYEQYF. J is TRBJ2-7 and V is TRBV7-6; D is unclear. V lost 5 bases and J 4 bases, leaving 12 bases between the germline ends. The CDR3 consists of 13 residues. The germline V gene has CDR1 SGHVS and CDR2 FNYEAQ.

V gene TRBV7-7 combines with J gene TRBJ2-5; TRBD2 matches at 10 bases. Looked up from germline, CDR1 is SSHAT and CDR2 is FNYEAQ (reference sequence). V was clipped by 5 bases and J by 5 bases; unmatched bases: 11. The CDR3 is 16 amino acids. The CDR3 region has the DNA TGTGCCAGCAGCCCGAACCTAGCGGGAGTGGGTGAGACCCAGTACTTC. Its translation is CASSPNLAGVGETQYF.

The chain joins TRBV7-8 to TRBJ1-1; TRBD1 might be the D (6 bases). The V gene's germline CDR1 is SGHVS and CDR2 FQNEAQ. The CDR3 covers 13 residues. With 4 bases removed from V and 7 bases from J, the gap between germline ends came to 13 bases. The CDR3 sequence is CASSSNNRDEAFF. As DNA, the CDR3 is TGTGCCAGCAGCTCGAACAACAGGGATGAAGCTTTCTTT.

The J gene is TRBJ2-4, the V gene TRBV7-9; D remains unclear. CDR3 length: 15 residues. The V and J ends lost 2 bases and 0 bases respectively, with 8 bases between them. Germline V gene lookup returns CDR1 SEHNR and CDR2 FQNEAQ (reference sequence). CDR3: CASSLTTLAKNIQYF. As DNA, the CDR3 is TGTGCCAGCAGCTTAACTACCCTAGCCAAAAACATTCAGTACTTC.

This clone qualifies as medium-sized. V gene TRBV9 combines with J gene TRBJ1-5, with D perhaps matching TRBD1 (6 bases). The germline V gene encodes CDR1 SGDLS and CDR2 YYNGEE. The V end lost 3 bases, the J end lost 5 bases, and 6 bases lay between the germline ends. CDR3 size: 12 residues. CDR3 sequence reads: CASSEGDQPQHF. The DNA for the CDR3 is TGTGCCAGCAGCGAGGGGGATCAGCCCCAGCATTTT.

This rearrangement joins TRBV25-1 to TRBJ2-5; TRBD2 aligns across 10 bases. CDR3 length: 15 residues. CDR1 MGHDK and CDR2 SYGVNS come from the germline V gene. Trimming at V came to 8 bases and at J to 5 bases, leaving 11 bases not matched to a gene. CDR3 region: CASSRTSGGGETQYF. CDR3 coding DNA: TGTGCCAGCTCTAGGACTAGCGGAGGGGGGGAGACCCAGTACTTC.

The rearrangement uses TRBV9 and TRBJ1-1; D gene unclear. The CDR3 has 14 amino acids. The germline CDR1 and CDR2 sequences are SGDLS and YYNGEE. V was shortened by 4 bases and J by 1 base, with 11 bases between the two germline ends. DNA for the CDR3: TGTGCCAGCAGCCCCCCTCGGGGGAACACTGAAGCTTTCTTT. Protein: CASSPPRGNTEAFF.

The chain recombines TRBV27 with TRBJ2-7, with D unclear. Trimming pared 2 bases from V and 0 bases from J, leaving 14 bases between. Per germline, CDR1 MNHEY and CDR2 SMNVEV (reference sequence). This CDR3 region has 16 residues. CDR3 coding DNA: TGTGCCAGCAGTTTAGAAGGTAGCCACATCTCCTACGAGCAGTACTTC. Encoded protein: CASSLEGSHISYEQYF.

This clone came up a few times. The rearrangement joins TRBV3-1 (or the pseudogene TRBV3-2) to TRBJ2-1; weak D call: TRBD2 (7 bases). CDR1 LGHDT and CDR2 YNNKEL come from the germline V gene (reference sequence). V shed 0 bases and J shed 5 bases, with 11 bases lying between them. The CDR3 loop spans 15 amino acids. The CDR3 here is CASSQEGGPNNEQFF. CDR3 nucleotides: TGTGCCAGCAGCCAAGAGGGGGGGCCAAACAATGAGCAGTTCTTC.

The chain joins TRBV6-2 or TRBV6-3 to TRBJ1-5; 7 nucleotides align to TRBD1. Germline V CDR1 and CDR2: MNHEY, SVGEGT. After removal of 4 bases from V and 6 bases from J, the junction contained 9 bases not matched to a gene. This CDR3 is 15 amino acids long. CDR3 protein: CASSSGDRVPQPQHF. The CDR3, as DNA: TGTGCCAGCAGTTCGGGTGACAGGGTGCCTCAGCCCCAGCATTTT.

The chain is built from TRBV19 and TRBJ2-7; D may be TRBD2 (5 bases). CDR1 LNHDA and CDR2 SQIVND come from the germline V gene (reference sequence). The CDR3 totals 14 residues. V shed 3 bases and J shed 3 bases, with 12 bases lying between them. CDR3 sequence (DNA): TGTGCCAGTAGTATCGAGGGAAATGACTACGAGCAGTACTTC. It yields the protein CASSIEGNDYEQYF.

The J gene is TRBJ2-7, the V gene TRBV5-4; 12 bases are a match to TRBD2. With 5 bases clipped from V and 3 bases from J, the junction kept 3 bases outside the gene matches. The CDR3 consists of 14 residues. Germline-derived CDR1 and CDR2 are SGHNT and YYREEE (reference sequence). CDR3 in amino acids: CASRAGLAGYEQYF. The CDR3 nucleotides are TGTGCCAGCAGAGCGGGACTAGCGGGCTACGAGCAGTACTTC.

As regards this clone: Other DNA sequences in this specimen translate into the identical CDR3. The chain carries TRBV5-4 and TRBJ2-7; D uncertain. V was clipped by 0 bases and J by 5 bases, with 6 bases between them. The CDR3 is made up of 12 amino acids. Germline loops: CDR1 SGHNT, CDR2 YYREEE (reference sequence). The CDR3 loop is CASSLDRDEQYF. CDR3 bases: TGTGCCAGCAGCTTGGACCGAGACGAGCAGTACTTC.

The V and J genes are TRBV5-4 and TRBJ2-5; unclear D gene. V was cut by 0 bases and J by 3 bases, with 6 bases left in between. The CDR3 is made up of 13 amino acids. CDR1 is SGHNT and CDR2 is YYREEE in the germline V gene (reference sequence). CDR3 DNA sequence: TGTGCCAGCAGCTTGGTGGCGGAAGAGACCCAGTACTTC. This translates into CASSLVAEETQYF. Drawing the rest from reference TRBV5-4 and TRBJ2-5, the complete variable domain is ETGVTQSPTHLIKTRGQQVTLRCSSQSGHNTVSWYQQALGQGPQFIFQYYREEENGRGNFPPRFSGLQFPNYSSELNVNALELDDSALYLCASSLVAEETQYFGPGTRLLVL.

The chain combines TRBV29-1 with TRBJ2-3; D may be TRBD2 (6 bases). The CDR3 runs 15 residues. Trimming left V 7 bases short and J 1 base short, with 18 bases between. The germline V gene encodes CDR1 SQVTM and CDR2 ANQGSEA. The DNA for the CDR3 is TGCAGCGCTGGGGGGTCGGGTACTGGCACAGATACGCAGTATTTT. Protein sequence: CSAGGSGTGTDTQYF.

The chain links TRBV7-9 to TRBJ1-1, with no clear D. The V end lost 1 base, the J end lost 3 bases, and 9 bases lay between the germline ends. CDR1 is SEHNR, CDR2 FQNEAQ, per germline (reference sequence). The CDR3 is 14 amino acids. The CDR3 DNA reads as TGTGCCAGCAGCTTAGTTGTCGGAGACACTGAAGCTTTCTTT. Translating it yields CASSLVVGDTEAFF.

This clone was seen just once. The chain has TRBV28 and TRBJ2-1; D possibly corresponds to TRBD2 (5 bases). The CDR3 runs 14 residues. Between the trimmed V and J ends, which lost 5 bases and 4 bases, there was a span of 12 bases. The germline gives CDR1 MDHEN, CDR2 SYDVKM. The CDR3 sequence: CASSRHSVYNEQFF. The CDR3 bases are TGTGCCAGCAGTCGCCATAGCGTGTACAATGAGCAGTTCTTC.

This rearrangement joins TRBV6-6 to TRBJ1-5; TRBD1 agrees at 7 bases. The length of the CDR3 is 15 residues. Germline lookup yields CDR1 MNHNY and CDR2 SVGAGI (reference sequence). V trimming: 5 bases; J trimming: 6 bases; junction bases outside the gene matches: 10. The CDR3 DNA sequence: TGTGCCAGCAGTCTCCTTCGGGACAGTCTTCAGCCCCAGCATTTT. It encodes CASSLLRDSLQPQHF.

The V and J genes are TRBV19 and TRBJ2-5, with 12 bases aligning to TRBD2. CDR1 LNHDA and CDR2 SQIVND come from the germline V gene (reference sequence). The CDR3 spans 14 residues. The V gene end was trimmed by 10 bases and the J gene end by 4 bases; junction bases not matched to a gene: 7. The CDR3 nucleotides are TGTGCCACTAGACTAGCGGGGGCCAGAGAGACCCAGTACTTC. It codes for CATRLAGARETQYF.

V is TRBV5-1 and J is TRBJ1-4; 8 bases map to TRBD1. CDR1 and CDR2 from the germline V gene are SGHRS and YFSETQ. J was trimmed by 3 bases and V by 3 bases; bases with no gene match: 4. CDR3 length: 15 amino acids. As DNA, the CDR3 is TGCGCCAGCAGCTCGAACAGGGGGTCTAATGAAAAACTGTTTTTT. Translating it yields CASSSNRGSNEKLFF. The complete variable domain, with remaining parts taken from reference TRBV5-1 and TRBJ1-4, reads KAGVTQTPRYLIKTRGQQVTLSCSPISGHRSVSWYQQTPGQGLQFLFEYFSETQRNKGNFPGRFSGRQFSNSRSEMNVSTLELGDSALYLCASSSNRGSNEKLFFGSGTQLSVL.